The source of this TCR beta chain is a study of PD-L1 blockade in urothelial cancer. Across the study: The researchers analyzed blood 3 weeks (second dose) and 6 weeks after treatment start.

The CDR3 consists of 16 residues. V gave up 0 bases and J gave up 3 bases, with 12 bases separating them. Germline V lookup: CDR1 MGHDK, CDR2 SYGVNS. Time point indicated: peripheral blood 6 weeks after treatment start. Data came from immunoSEQ multiplex PCR; TCRdb stores just in-frame clones and leaves some out. The table lists about 45,000 clones, 83% of them singletons. Material: PBMCs, obtained around atezolizumab (anti-PD-L1) treatment. J is TRBJ1-3 and V is TRBV25-1; possible D gene TRBD1, 6 bases. This clonotype was obtained from a man aged 55-75 years with urothelial cancer. CDR3 bases: TGTGCCAGCAGTGAATACCCAGGGGAAGGTGGAAACACCATATATTTT. The encoded protein is CASSEYPGEGGNTIYF.